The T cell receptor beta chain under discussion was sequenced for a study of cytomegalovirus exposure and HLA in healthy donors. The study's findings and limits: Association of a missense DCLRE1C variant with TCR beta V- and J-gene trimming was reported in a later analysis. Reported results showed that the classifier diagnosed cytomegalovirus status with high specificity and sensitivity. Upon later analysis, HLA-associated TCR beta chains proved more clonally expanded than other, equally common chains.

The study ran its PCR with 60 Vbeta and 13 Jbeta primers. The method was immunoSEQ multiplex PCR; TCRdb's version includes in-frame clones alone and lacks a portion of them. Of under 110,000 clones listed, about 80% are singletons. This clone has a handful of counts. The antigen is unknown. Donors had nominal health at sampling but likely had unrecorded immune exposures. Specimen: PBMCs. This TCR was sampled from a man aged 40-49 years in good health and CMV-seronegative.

CDR3 protein: CASSWGTASSYNSPLHF. CDR3 nucleotides: TGTGCCAGCAGCTGGGGGACAGCGAGCTCCTATAATTCACCCCTCCACTTT. This chain joins TRBV5-4 and TRBJ1-6, with 7 bases aligning to TRBD1. Germline V gene data show CDR1 as SGHNT and CDR2 as YYREEE (reference sequence). The CDR3 is 17 amino acids. The V segment lost 3 bases and the J segment 0 bases; nucleotides outside the gene matches: 6. The full variable domain, completed using reference TRBV5-4 and TRBJ1-6, is ETGVTQSPTHLIKTRGQQVTLRCSSQSGHNTVSWYQQALGQGPQFIFQYYREEENGRGNFPPRFSGLQFPNYSSELNVNALELDDSALYLCASSWGTASSYNSPLHFGNGTRLTVT.